One and the same sample provided the 5 T cell receptor beta chains below, sequenced in a study of blood T cell repertoires in COVID-19. Some clones are missing from TCRdb's copy, which holds only in-frame ones; the method was immunoSEQ multiplex PCR. Counted here are some 190,000 clones, 70% to 90% occurring once; the ten biggest clones make up roughly 4.6%. Sequenced sample: peripheral blood. The receptors were sampled from a woman aged 70-85 years with active or convalescent COVID-19.

This sequence joins TRBV6-6 and TRBJ1-1, with D perhaps matching TRBD1 (5 bases). The CDR3 has 15 residues. Deletions cut 5 bases from V and 3 bases from J, with 16 bases between. Germline V CDR1 and CDR2: MNHNY, SVGAGI (reference sequence). The CDR3 sequence: CASSIGHKGDTEAFF. CDR3 bases: TGTGCCAGCAGTATAGGACACAAAGGCGACACTGAAGCTTTCTTT.

V and J are TRBV6-5 and TRBJ1-2; TRBD1 is a possible D gene (6 bases). CDR3 length equals 15 residues. Germline lookup yields CDR1 MNHEY and CDR2 SVGAGI. With 7 bases removed from V and 8 bases from J, the gap between germline ends came to 23 bases. CDR3 residues: CASTRGGEGLEGYTF. CDR3 nucleotides: TGTGCCAGCACCAGAGGGGGGGAAGGACTAGAGGGCTACACCTTC.

The chain carries TRBV5-1 and TRBJ2-1; 8 positions agree with TRBD1. V trimming: 0 bases; J trimming: 1 base; junction bases outside the gene matches: 3. The CDR3 totals 16 residues. From germline, CDR1 is SGHRS and CDR2 YFSETQ. The CDR3 DNA sequence: TGCGCCAGCAGCTTGGGGGACAGGATATCCTACAATGAGCAGTTCTTC. Amino acid sequence: CASSLGDRISYNEQFF.

This clone has a handful of counts. V and J are TRBV18 and TRBJ1-1; the D is unclear. There are 15 residues in the CDR3. Looked up from germline, CDR1 is KGHSH and CDR2 is LQKENI. Trimming removed 6 bases from V and 1 base from J, with 15 bases in between. The CDR3 coding sequence is TGTGCCAGCTCCCGGGGTCTTGAGAGGAACACTGAAGCTTTCTTT. Its translation: CASSRGLERNTEAFF.

This clone was picked up a small number of times. V is TRBV18 and J is TRBJ1-3; 8 bases match TRBD1. Per germline, CDR1 KGHSH and CDR2 LQKENI. J gave up 4 bases and V 1 base, and 3 bases lay outside the gene matches. CDR3 size: 15 residues. The DNA for the CDR3 is TGTGCCAGCTCACCACGACAGGGGTCCGGAAACACCATATATTTT. Translating gives CASSPRQGSGNTIYF.